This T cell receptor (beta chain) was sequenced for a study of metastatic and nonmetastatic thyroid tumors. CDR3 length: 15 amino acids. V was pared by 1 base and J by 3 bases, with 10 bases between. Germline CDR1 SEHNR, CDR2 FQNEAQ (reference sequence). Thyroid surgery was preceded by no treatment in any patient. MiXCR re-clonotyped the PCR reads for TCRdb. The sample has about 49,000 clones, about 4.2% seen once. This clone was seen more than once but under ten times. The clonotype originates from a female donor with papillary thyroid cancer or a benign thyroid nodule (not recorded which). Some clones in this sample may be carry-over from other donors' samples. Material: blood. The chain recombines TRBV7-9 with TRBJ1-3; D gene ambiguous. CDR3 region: CASSLDEWGGNTIYF. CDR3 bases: TGTGCCAGCAGCTTAGACGAATGGGGTGGAAACACCATATATTTT.